This T cell receptor beta chain was found in a study of CD8+CD57+ T cells in acquired aplastic anemia. General study points: Patients and healthy controls showed no significant CD8+ Simpson's diversity difference.

An expansion of CD8+CD57+ cells by flow cytometry had been shown in patients chosen for sequencing. Investigators profiled TCR beta VDJ and CDR3 from genomic DNA template. TCRdb used MiXCR to reprocess the reads, holding one entry per CDR3 protein. The sample contains 200,000 to 250,000 distinct CDR3 sequences, 47% of which appear only once. Points on this clonotype: The target antigen is unknown.

This CDR3 region has 14 residues. The V end lost 5 bases, the J end lost 6 bases, and 16 bases lay between the germline ends. Germline CDR1 reads MNHEY; CDR2 reads SVGAGI. The chain joins TRBV6-5 to TRBJ1-1; D not resolved. This TCR was recovered from a human donor with aplastic anemia. The sample taken for sequencing was sorted CD4+, CD8+, or CD8+CD57+ T cells (not recorded which) from PBMCs. The DNA for the CDR3 is TGTGCCAGCAGTCAGACCACGCCGGCGCCTGAAGCTTTCTTT. Encoded protein: CASSQTTPAPEAFF.